What follows describes a single T cell receptor beta chain. Libraries were prepared by immunoSEQ multiplex PCR; TCRdb keeps only in-frame clonotypes and omits some of them. This repertoire shows more than 450,000 clones, 75% to 90% found once; its top ten account for about 0.7%. The data stem from a study of blood T cell repertoires in COVID-19. V shed 2 bases and J shed 7 bases, with 14 bases lying between them. Germline V gives CDR1 MNHNS, CDR2 SASEGT. There are 14 residues in the CDR3. This TCR was sampled from a woman aged 18-29 years who had recovered from COVID-19. V and J are TRBV6-1 and TRBJ1-2; possible D gene TRBD1, 6 bases. Input material: PBMCs or T cells enriched from blood (not recorded which). The CDR3, as DNA: TGTGCCAGCAGTGAACAGGGCAGAGGGGGTGGCTACACCTTC. The encoded protein is CASSEQGRGGGYTF.